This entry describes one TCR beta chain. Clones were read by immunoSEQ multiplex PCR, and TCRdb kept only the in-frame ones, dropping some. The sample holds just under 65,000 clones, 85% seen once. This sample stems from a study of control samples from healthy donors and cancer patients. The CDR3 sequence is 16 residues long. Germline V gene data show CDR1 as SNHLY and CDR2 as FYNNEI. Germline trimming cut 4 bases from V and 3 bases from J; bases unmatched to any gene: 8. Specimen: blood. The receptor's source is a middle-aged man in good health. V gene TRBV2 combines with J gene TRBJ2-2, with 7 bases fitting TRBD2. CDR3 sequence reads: CASSGVAGRDTGELFF. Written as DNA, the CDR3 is TGTGCCAGCAGTGGCGTGGCGGGGAGGGACACCGGGGAGCTGTTTTTT.